Below are 18 T cell receptor beta chains sequenced from a single sample in a study of shared clonotypes between healthy human individuals. Clones were sequenced by immunoSEQ multiplex PCR, and TCRdb holds only the in-frame ones, with some missing. This repertoire shows hundreds of thousands of clones, over 70% found once; its top ten account for around 9.3%. The sample taken for sequencing was memory CD4+ T cells sorted from blood. The subset was: CD45RA-negative fraction. All receptors derive from a man aged 30 to 45 in good health.

This chain joins TRBV5-1 and TRBJ2-2; D is unresolved. The V gene lost 4 bases and the J gene lost 2 bases, with 9 bases spanning the gap. This CDR3 has 14 amino acids. In germline, CDR1 is SGHRS, CDR2 YFSETQ. The CDR3 reads CASSRAENTGELFF. CDR3 sequence (DNA): TGCGCCAGCAGCCGGGCCGAAAACACCGGGGAGCTGTTTTTT.

This clone was counted between two and nine times. The J gene is TRBJ2-3, the V gene TRBV11-2; D unresolved. Trimming removed 8 bases at V and 5 bases at J, with 5 bases between. Germline CDR1 is SGHAT and CDR2 is FQNNGV. This CDR3 comprises 10 residues. This CDR3 is CASGIDTQYF. As DNA, the CDR3 is TGTGCCAGCGGAATAGATACGCAGTATTTT.

V gene TRBV7-9 combines with J gene TRBJ2-7, with 8 bases that match TRBD1. This CDR3 contains 16 residues. Trimming took 4 bases from V and 2 from J; bases not matched to a gene: 10. In germline, CDR1 is SEHNR, CDR2 FQNEAQ (reference sequence). CDR3 sequence: CASSSSRGTGTYEQYF. DNA for the CDR3: TGTGCCAGCAGCTCAAGCCGGGGGACAGGCACCTACGAGCAGTACTTC.

This clone was observed many times. The chain carries TRBV10-3 and TRBJ2-3; TRBD2 might be the D (6 bases). CDR3 length: 11 amino acids. CDR1 is ENHRY and CDR2 is SYGVKD in the germline V gene. V dropped 2 bases and J dropped 11 bases, with 8 bases sitting between them. CDR3 amino acids: CAISEGGMQYF. DNA of the CDR3: TGTGCCATCAGTGAGGGGGGGATGCAGTATTTT.

The V and J genes are TRBV28 and TRBJ2-1, with 11 bases fitting TRBD1. J lost 6 bases, V lost 8 bases, and 3 bases had no gene match. CDR1 MDHEN and CDR2 SYDVKM come from the germline V gene. CDR3 size: 13 residues. Here the CDR3 DNA reads TGTGCCAGCCGGGACAGGGGGACCAATGAGCAGTTCTTC. Residues: CASRDRGTNEQFF.

Points on this clone: Germline and junction disagree at one end, which may indicate a read error. The chain links TRBV19 to TRBJ2-1; no reliable D call. The germline gives CDR1 LNHDA, CDR2 SQIVND (reference sequence). The CDR3 has 13 amino acids. For the CDR3, the DNA is TGTGCCAGTAGAAACCGGGTCAACAATGAACAGTTCTTC. As protein: CASRNRVNNEQFF.

This clone was detected a few times. As DNA, the CDR3 is TGTGCCAGCAGTTTAAAGGCGGGATCGCCGTCCTACGAGCAGTACTTC. Its protein is CASSLKAGSPSYEQYF. The V gene is TRBV27, the J gene TRBJ2-7; weak D call: TRBD2 (6 bases). This CDR3 is built from 16 residues. CDR1 MNHEY and CDR2 SMNVEV come from the germline V gene (reference sequence). The germline V and J ends were trimmed by 2 bases and 1 base, with 15 bases remaining between them.

Only a few counts were recorded for this clone. The V call is TRBV6-6, the J call TRBJ1-1, with D hard to call. The CDR3 runs 15 residues. Germline CDR1 and CDR2: MNHNY and SVGAGI (reference sequence). The V end lost 2 bases, the J end lost 4 bases, and 14 bases lay between the germline ends. DNA of the CDR3: TGTGCCAGCAGTTACAAAGTGGGCGTAGTCACTGAAGCTTTCTTT. It yields the protein CASSYKVGVVTEAFF.

This chain connects TRBV29-1 to TRBJ2-3, with D perhaps given as TRBD1 or TRBD2 (5 bases each). The CDR3 sequence is 15 residues long. Trimming cost V 6 bases and J 2 bases, with 18 bases left between them. Germline CDR1 SQVTM, CDR2 ANQGSEA. CDR3 in DNA: TGCAGCGTGGGGGATCCTGACCAAGTCACAGATACGCAGTATTTT. It yields the protein CSVGDPDQVTDTQYF.

The chain recombines TRBV6-5 with TRBJ2-7; D remains unclear. Germline values: CDR1 MNHEY, CDR2 SVGAGI. CDR3 length: 13 residues. The germline V and J ends were trimmed by 7 bases and 0 bases, with 10 bases remaining between them. As DNA, the CDR3 is TGTGCCAGCACCTTCAGGACCTCCTACGAGCAGTACTTC. Translating it yields CASTFRTSYEQYF.

This clone was observed a single time. The chain recombines TRBV5-4 with TRBJ2-7, with D maybe TRBD1 (6 bases). Germline V CDR1 and CDR2: SGHNT, YYREEE (reference sequence). Trimming stripped 6 bases from V and 6 bases from J, with 13 bases between. This CDR3 is built from 12 residues. The DNA of the CDR3 is TGTGCCAGCATTGGGACATCTTCCGAGCAGTACTTC. Translating gives CASIGTSSEQYF.

With regard to this clone: Other DNA sequences in this specimen translate into the identical CDR3. This chain links TRBV2 with TRBJ2-3; TRBD2 matches 7 bases. In germline, CDR1 is SNHLY, CDR2 FYNNEI. CDR3 length: 13 amino acids. Trimming took 5 bases from V and 1 from J; bases not matched to a gene: 0. CDR3 region: CASSLAGTDTQYF. For the CDR3, the DNA is TGTGCCAGCAGTCTAGCGGGCACAGATACGCAGTATTTT.

This sequence joins TRBV7-2 and TRBJ2-7, with D tentatively TRBD2 (7 bases). CDR3 length: 16 residues. Trimming pared 5 bases from V and 8 bases from J, leaving 25 bases between. The germline V gene has CDR1 SGHTA and CDR2 FQGNSA. The CDR3 protein is CASSPTRAGAGLQQYF. The DNA of the CDR3 is TGTGCCAGCAGCCCGACGCGGGCGGGGGCCGGGTTGCAGCAGTACTTC.

The chain links TRBV7-2 to TRBJ2-1; D is perhaps TRBD2 (5 bases). V shed 4 bases and J shed 2 bases, with 15 bases lying between them. Germline V gives CDR1 SGHTA, CDR2 FQGNSA. The CDR3 runs 16 residues. The CDR3: CASSSERVLTYNEQFF. CDR3 in DNA: TGTGCCAGCAGCTCGGAGAGGGTATTAACCTACAATGAGCAGTTCTTC.

CDR3 region: CASSGVSSYEQYF. The CDR3, as DNA: TGTGCCAGCAGCGGCGTGAGCTCCTACGAGCAGTACTTC. The J gene is TRBJ2-7, the V gene TRBV11-2; D gene ambiguous. Germline assignment: CDR1 SGHAT and CDR2 FQNNGV. V was pared by 5 bases and J by 0 bases, with 8 bases between. The CDR3 contains 13 residues. The full variable domain, its missing parts supplied by reference TRBV11-2 and TRBJ2-7, is EAGVAQSPRYKIIEKRQSVAFWCNPISGHATLYWYQQILGQGPKLLIQFQNNGVVDDSQLPKDRFSAERLKGVDSTLKIQPAKLEDSAVYLCASSGVSSYEQYFGPGTRLTVT.

The J gene is TRBJ2-1, the V gene TRBV6-1; 7 bases are a match to TRBD2. CDR1 MNHNS and CDR2 SASEGT come from the germline V gene. The CDR3 totals 17 residues. The trim removed 4 bases at V and 0 bases at J, leaving 9 bases unmatched. The CDR3 spells CASSGGSAGVSYNEQFF. CDR3 nucleotide sequence: TGTGCCAGCAGTGGGGGATCGGCGGGGGTCTCCTACAATGAGCAGTTCTTC.

The V and J genes are TRBV10-3 and TRBJ1-5, with D tentatively TRBD1 (5 bases). Trimming cost V 6 bases and J 4 bases, with 10 bases left between them. The CDR3 consists of 13 residues. CDR1 and CDR2 from the germline V gene are ENHRY and SYGVKD. The CDR3 protein is CAIRGTQNQPQHF. For the CDR3, the DNA is TGTGCCATCAGAGGGACCCAGAATCAGCCCCAGCATTTT.

Remarks on this clone: One base separates it from a far larger clone, so it is likely a read error. Because it lacks the conserved phenylalanine or tryptophan at the end, this CDR3 is likely a read error. The V call is TRBV2, the J call TRBJ1-1; tentatively, D is TRBD1 (5 bases). Germline loops: CDR1 SNHLY, CDR2 FYNNEI. V gave up 7 bases and J gave up 4 bases, with 16 bases separating them. CDR3 length equals 14 residues. CDR3 region: CASTPRTGSTEAFL. The DNA of the CDR3 is TGTGCCAGCACGCCCCGAACAGGAAGCACTGAAGCTTTCCTT.